This passage covers 29 T cell receptor beta chains from one sample sequenced in a study of blood T cells in healthy people across ages (dated by TCRdb to 2013 to 2016). Library method: 5' RACE. The instrument given in TCRdb is Illumina HiSeq 2500. A second PCR of about 7 to 12 cycles was run with a J-beta primer mix and a sample-barcoded 5' primer. TCRdb ran its own pipeline on the public reads, namely fastp trimming at Q25 and MiXCR clone calling, and kept in-frame beta chains. Rows with one shared CDR3 protein collapse into an entry with the most common genes and DNA. Within this sample are 540,000 or so distinct CDR3 sequences, with about 26% of them counted one time only. Together, the top ten hold around 20% of the sample. Source material: blood. The receptor source for this set is a woman between 65 and 79 years old in good health.

The chain's CDR3 is CSVQTPGDSYNEQFF. The CDR3 coding sequence is TGCAGCGTGCAAACCCCAGGGGACTCCTACAATGAGCAGTTCTTC. The chain has TRBV29-1 and TRBJ2-1; possible D gene TRBD1, 6 bases. This CDR3 has 15 amino acids. Germline CDR1 reads SQVTM; CDR2 reads ANQGSEA. V was clipped by 6 bases and J by 0 bases, with 15 bases between them.

This chain joins TRBV6-2 or TRBV6-3 and TRBJ2-2; D unresolved. The CDR3 contains 13 residues. Germline assignment: CDR1 MNHEY and CDR2 SVGEGT. V lost 4 bases, J lost 7 bases, and 10 bases lay in between. CDR3 in amino acids: CASSSRFSGELFF. The CDR3 DNA is TGTGCCAGCAGTTCAAGGTTTAGCGGGGAGCTGTTTTTT.

The chain has TRBV6-6 and TRBJ1-6; D is perhaps TRBD1 (5 bases). CDR3 length: 16 amino acids. V lost 11 bases and J 6 bases, leaving 23 bases between the germline ends. Germline V gene data show CDR1 as MNHNY and CDR2 as SVGAGI (reference sequence). The CDR3 nucleotides are TGTGCCTGCAATAAGGCCCTCGGGGGGGGTAATTCACCCCTCCACTTT. Translating gives CACNKALGGGNSPLHF.

The table lists this clonotype with a few counts. The rearrangement links TRBV7-3 to TRBJ2-7; D gene uncertain. Germline V CDR1 and CDR2: SGHTA, FQGTGA. V lost 3 bases, J lost 6 bases, and 12 bases lay in between. CDR3 size: 13 residues. The CDR3 region has the DNA TGTGCCAGCAGCTTCGGGCTCGGTTCCGAGCAGTACTTC. Translated: CASSFGLGSEQYF.

The rearrangement joins TRBV20-1 to TRBJ2-3; TRBD2 is a possible D gene (5 bases). This CDR3 spans 14 amino acids. Looked up from germline, CDR1 is DFQATT and CDR2 is SNEGSKA (reference sequence). V shed 1 base and J shed 2 bases, with 10 bases lying between them. This CDR3 is CSARGTGNTDTQYF. CDR3 in DNA: TGCAGTGCTAGAGGAACGGGGAACACAGATACGCAGTATTTT.

The chain employs TRBV30 and TRBJ1-1; 8 bases align to TRBD1. The CDR3 is 14 residues long. J lost 4 bases, V lost 3 bases, and 7 bases had no gene match. In germline, CDR1 is GTSNPN, CDR2 SVGIG (reference sequence). Here the CDR3 reads CAWSGQGISTEAFF. In DNA, the CDR3 is TGTGCCTGGAGCGGACAGGGAATCTCCACTGAAGCTTTCTTT.

The J gene is TRBJ2-3, the V gene TRBV29-1; D is unclear. V was clipped by 6 bases and J by 6 bases, with 19 bases between them. The CDR3 is made up of 14 amino acids. Germline lookup yields CDR1 SQVTM and CDR2 ANQGSEA. CDR3 residues: CSVTRATLTDTQYF. As DNA, the CDR3 is TGCAGCGTGACCCGGGCCACACTCACGGATACGCAGTATTTT.

Only a few counts were recorded for this clonotype. V and J are TRBV29-1 and TRBJ2-2; tentative D call: TRBD1 (5 bases). The CDR3 is made up of 12 amino acids. In germline, CDR1 is SQVTM, CDR2 ANQGSEA. V was pared by 7 bases and J by 3 bases, with 9 bases between. CDR3 DNA sequence: TGCAGCGCCGTAGGGGACACCGGGGAGCTGTTTTTT. It is translated as CSAVGDTGELFF.

The V and J genes are TRBV5-1 and TRBJ2-7; D gene unclear. The J call may be incorrect, as the DNA end agrees better with TRBJ2-5. This CDR3 has 16 amino acids. Germline values: CDR1 SGHRS, CDR2 YFSETQ. The CDR3 DNA reads as TGCGCCAGCAGCTTGATGACCCCGGCTGATCAAGAGACCCAGTACTTC. It encodes CASSLMTPADQETQYF.

This clonotype occurred a few times. The chain couples TRBV20-1 to TRBJ2-3; tentatively, D is TRBD1 or TRBD2 (5 bases each). The CDR3 runs to 14 residues. CDR1 DFQATT and CDR2 SNEGSKA come from the germline V gene (reference sequence). Trimming cost V 0 bases and J 4 bases, with 11 bases left between them. The CDR3 reads CSARERRGADTQYF. The DNA of the CDR3 is TGCAGTGCTAGAGAACGAAGGGGAGCAGATACGCAGTATTTT.

This rearrangement joins TRBV12-3 or TRBV12-4 to TRBJ1-6; D is perhaps TRBD1 (6 bases). The V and J ends lost 6 bases and 7 bases respectively, with 16 bases between them. This CDR3 comprises 15 residues. This CDR3 reads CASSRKGGRNSPLHF. CDR3 coding DNA: TGTGCCAGCAGCCGCAAGGGGGGTAGGAATTCACCCCTCCACTTT.

The chain's CDR3 is CASKEYNEQFF. CDR3 bases: TGCGCCAGCAAAGAATACAATGAGCAGTTCTTC. This chain links TRBV5-1 with TRBJ2-1; D unresolved. From germline, CDR1 is SGHRS and CDR2 YFSETQ. V was clipped by 6 bases and J by 4 bases, with 5 bases between them. The CDR3 spans 11 residues.

At least ten counts were recorded for this clonotype. CDR3 loop: CASSLGTSDEQYF. The CDR3 bases are TGTGCCAGCAGCTTAGGGACATCGGACGAGCAGTACTTC. The rearrangement uses TRBV7-2 and TRBJ2-7; possibly TRBD1 for D (5 bases). The CDR3 extends over 13 amino acids. V lost 1 base and J lost 5, with 9 bases in between. Germline lookup yields CDR1 SGHTA and CDR2 FQGNSA.

The rearrangement uses TRBV20-1 and TRBJ2-5; 8 bases map to TRBD1. The J call is uncertain, as TRBJ2-7 better fits the DNA end. The CDR3 extends over 12 amino acids. The V gene's germline CDR1 is DFQATT and CDR2 SNEGSKA (reference sequence). The CDR3 DNA follows: TGCAGTGCAGGGGGACAGGCGTACGAGCAGTACTTC. Protein product: CSAGGQAYEQYF.

The table lists this clonotype with a few counts. The chain links TRBV4-3 to TRBJ2-3; D is ambiguous. With 1 base removed from V and 7 bases from J, the gap between germline ends came to 12 bases. Germline-derived CDR1 and CDR2 are LGHNA and YSLEER. The CDR3 sequence is 14 residues long. CDR3 nucleotides: TGCGCCAGCAGCCAAGCCAGAGATGTGAATACGCAGTATTTT. Its protein is CASSQARDVNTQYF.

This clonotype was counted between two and nine times. The chain has TRBV6-1 and TRBJ2-7; TRBD2 might be the D (5 bases). The CDR3 has 13 residues. Looked up from germline, CDR1 is MNHNS and CDR2 is SASEGT. Between the trimmed V and J ends, which lost 5 bases and 6 bases, there was a span of 14 bases. The CDR3: CASSRGRDSEQYF. Written as DNA, the CDR3 is TGTGCCAGCAGTCGGGGAAGGGATTCCGAGCAGTACTTC.

This clonotype was detected a few times. J is TRBJ2-5 and V is TRBV11-2; the D gene is possibly TRBD2 (5 bases). TRBJ2-1 matches the DNA end more closely, so the J call is doubtful. The CDR3 length is 16 residues. From germline, CDR1 is SGHAT and CDR2 FQNNGV. The CDR3 reads CASSPFHRRGYNEQFF. CDR3 coding DNA: TGTGCCAGCAGCCCCTTCCATCGACGAGGGTACAATGAGCAGTTCTTC.

This clonotype has just a few counts. This chain uses TRBV5-1 with TRBJ2-1; no definite D call. The length of the CDR3 is 14 residues. V lost 3 bases to trimming and J lost 3 bases, with 10 bases between them. In germline, CDR1 is SGHRS, CDR2 YFSETQ. As DNA, the CDR3 is TGCGCCAGCAGCTATGGCGGAATCTACAATGAGCAGTTCTTC. Protein: CASSYGGIYNEQFF.

This clonotype has a handful of counts. This rearrangement joins TRBV6-2 or TRBV6-3 to TRBJ1-1; TRBD1 matches 8 bases. Germline assignment: CDR1 MNHEY and CDR2 SVGEGT. V shed 5 bases, J shed 6 bases, and the junction held 5 bases outside the gene matches. This CDR3 has 13 residues. In DNA form, the CDR3 reads TGTGCCAGCAGTACGGACAGGGCGTCTGAAGCTTTCTTT. Protein product: CASSTDRASEAFF.

The chain is built from TRBV7-9 and TRBJ2-1, with 9 bases aligning to TRBD2. The germline CDR1 and CDR2 sequences are SEHNR and FQNEAQ (reference sequence). CDR3 length: 12 amino acids. V shed 6 bases and J 10 bases; nucleotides not matched to a gene: 4. The CDR3 spells CASRTSGHEQFF. The CDR3 DNA follows: TGTGCCAGCAGAACTAGCGGGCACGAGCAGTTCTTC.

This chain joins TRBV5-5 and TRBJ1-1; no definite D call. Trimming pared 1 base from V and 1 base from J, leaving 5 bases between. Germline V gene sequence: CDR1 SGHKS, CDR2 YYEKEE (reference sequence). The CDR3 loop spans 13 amino acids. The CDR3 reads CASSLMGNTEAFF. The CDR3 nucleotides are TGTGCCAGCAGCTTGATGGGGAACACTGAAGCTTTCTTT.

This clonotype showed up just a few times. The chain carries TRBV11-3 and TRBJ1-2; no clear D. V lost 0 bases, J lost 0 bases, and 8 bases lay in between. The CDR3 loop spans 15 amino acids. CDR1 and CDR2 (germline): SGHNT, YENEEA. The CDR3 region is CASSLEGRSNYGYTF. CDR3 bases: TGTGCCAGCAGCTTAGAAGGACGATCTAACTATGGCTACACCTTC.

The chain is built from TRBV9 and TRBJ1-2, with a tentative D call TRBD1 (5 bases). V was clipped by 0 bases and J by 4 bases, with 19 bases between them. The length of the CDR3 is 17 residues. The germline V gene has CDR1 SGDLS and CDR2 YYNGEE. CDR3 amino acids: CASSVGDGSQVPYGYTF. As DNA, the CDR3 is TGTGCCAGCAGCGTAGGTGATGGCTCACAGGTGCCCTATGGCTACACCTTC.

The sample holds many counts of this clonotype. V gene TRBV20-1 combines with J gene TRBJ2-5, with a tentative D call TRBD2 (5 bases). Trimming removed 6 bases at V and 9 bases at J, with 14 bases between. Germline lookup yields CDR1 DFQATT and CDR2 SNEGSKA (reference sequence). The CDR3 has 11 amino acids. The CDR3 protein is CSAAHPGAQYF. DNA of the CDR3: TGCAGTGCCGCACACCCCGGGGCCCAGTACTTC.

This clonotype was detected only a few times. The gene calls are TRBV25-1 and TRBJ2-5, with a weak D call TRBD2 (6 bases). Germline lookup yields CDR1 MGHDK and CDR2 SYGVNS. The CDR3 covers 14 residues. The V end was cut by 4 bases, the J end by 2 bases, with 11 bases between. The CDR3 DNA reads as TGTGCCAGCAGTGGAGTACTAGCACAAGAGACCCAGTACTTC. Its translation is CASSGVLAQETQYF.

This clonotype was detected a few times. One end of the junction is discordant with germline, which a read error may explain. The chain employs TRBV12-3 or TRBV12-4 and TRBJ2-1; D unresolved. CDR3 length equals 14 residues. The CDR3 bases are TGTGCCAGCAGTGGGCATCTCTCCTACAATGAGCGGTTCTTC. Protein: CASSGHLSYNERFF.

The rearrangement joins TRBV7-3 to TRBJ2-3; TRBD2 matches 7 bases. The V gene's germline CDR1 is SGHTA and CDR2 FQGTGA. V lost 4 bases to trimming and J lost 4 bases; unmatched junction nucleotides: 5. The CDR3 totals 14 residues. For the CDR3, the DNA is TGTGCCAGCAGCTCACTAGCGTTGGCAGATACGCAGTATTTT. Its translation: CASSSLALADTQYF.

This clonotype was found a few times. At one end the junction does not follow the germline gene, possibly because of a read error. V and J are TRBV29-1 and TRBJ2-3; 8 nucleotides line up with TRBD2. This CDR3 is built from 14 residues. Germline assignment: CDR1 SQVTM and CDR2 ANQGSEA. The CDR3 nucleotides read TGCAGCGTTGCTTTTCGGACTAGCACAGGTACGCAGTATTTT. Translated, it gives CSVAFRTSTGTQYF.

This clonotype was picked up many times. This chain connects TRBV29-1 to TRBJ2-1; D call uncertain. Germline V gene lookup returns CDR1 SQVTM and CDR2 ANQGSEA. This CDR3 spans 10 amino acids. The germline V and J ends were trimmed by 3 bases and 10 bases, with 7 bases remaining between them. CDR3 DNA: TGCAGCGTTGATCGTGGCGAGCAGTTCTTC. The encoded protein is CSVDRGEQFF.